The entry below gives a single T cell receptor (beta chain) sequence along with its context. Its antigen is not known. This sample was taken from a study of CD8 T cells in Susac syndrome. Findings of the study overall: The study's TCR sequencing and HLA analysis covered a relatively small number of individuals, and the study acknowledged this.

The RNA, about 0.45 to 1 ug, was put through reverse transcription using random hexamers. An immunoSEQ multiplex PCR amplified TCR beta CDR3 over 54 Vbeta and 13 Jbeta. TCRdb recomputed calls from the immunoSEQ multiplex PCR reads with MiXCR, one row per CDR3 protein. The table shows about 64,000 distinct CDR3 sequences, with approximately 96% occurring only once. From blood CD8+ and CD4+ T cells, the TCR beta chain was sequenced. The specimen was CD8+ T cells from PBMCs. The receptor comes from a human donor with multiple sclerosis.

CDR3 sequence reads: CATSDFRDREETQYF. The CDR3 DNA is TGTGCCACCAGTGATTTCCGGGACAGGGAAGAGACCCAGTACTTC. The chain employs TRBV24-1 and TRBJ2-5; 9 bases match TRBD1. This CDR3 contains 15 residues. Germline V gene sequence: CDR1 KGHDR, CDR2 SFDVKD. V shed 1 base, J shed 3 bases, and the junction held 2 bases outside the gene matches.